Below, 19 T cell receptor beta chains from the same sample are listed, as sequenced in a study of vaccination and CD4 T cells after COVID-19. Treatment of the sample: roughly 11-day PBMC culture with coronavirus spike peptide pools or control peptides (ViraFEST assay). The Oncomine TCR Beta short-read assay generated sequence data from the DNA of cultured CD4+ T cells. Each CDR3 protein is one row after TCRdb ran MiXCR on the PCR reads. The data contain some 2,000 distinct CDR3 sequences, approximately 68% of them singletons. These receptors have no identified antigens. The source material was CD4+ T cells from blood, cultured in vitro, sampled after SARS-CoV-2 vaccination. The origin of the receptors is a human donor who had recovered from COVID-19.

The CDR3 protein is CASSSRLEGHYEQYF. CDR3 DNA sequence: TGTGCCAGCAGTTCCAGACTAGAGGGCCACTACGAGCAGTACTTC. J is TRBJ2-7 and V is TRBV6-5; D may be TRBD2 (6 bases). There are 15 residues in the CDR3. Per the germline V gene, CDR1 is MNHEY and CDR2 is SVGAGI. Deletions cut 4 bases from V and 3 bases from J, with 16 bases between.

The V gene is TRBV5-1, the J gene TRBJ2-7; a possible D gene is TRBD2 (6 bases). CDR3 length equals 16 residues. V lost 4 bases, J lost 0 bases, and 17 bases lay in between. Germline lookup yields CDR1 SGHRS and CDR2 YFSETQ. CDR3 sequence: CASSVLVAASSYEQYF. The DNA for the CDR3 is TGCGCCAGCAGCGTACTGGTAGCGGCTAGCTCCTACGAGCAGTACTTC.

In DNA form, the CDR3 reads TGCAGTGGACGACAGTCCATGAACACTGAAGCTTTCTTT. As protein: CSGRQSMNTEAFF. The V call is TRBV20-1, the J call TRBJ1-1; possible D gene TRBD1, 5 bases. Trimming took off 7 bases at V and 0 bases at J, with 12 bases between the two ends. CDR3 size: 13 residues. Germline values: CDR1 DFQATT, CDR2 SNEGSKA (reference sequence).

J is TRBJ2-3 and V is TRBV6-1, with 8 bases aligning to TRBD1. The CDR3 consists of 15 residues. Germline V lookup: CDR1 MNHNS, CDR2 SASEGT. The J segment lost 0 bases and the V segment lost 3 bases, leaving 2 bases of the junction unmatched. The CDR3 bases are TGTGCCAGCAGTGAGGGACAGGCTAGCACAGATACGCAGTATTTT. Its protein is CASSEGQASTDTQYF.

This chain joins TRBV15 and TRBJ1-2; 8 positions match TRBD1. CDR1 and CDR2 (germline): LNHNV, YYDKDF (reference sequence). The ends lost 5 bases at V and 6 bases at J; junction bases unmatched: 5. The CDR3 length is 13 residues. The CDR3 DNA is TGTGCCACCAGCCTCCAGGGGGCGCATGGCTACACCTTC. It yields the protein CATSLQGAHGYTF.

This chain links TRBV7-9 with TRBJ1-6; 8 nucleotides align to TRBD1. Trimming took 6 bases from V and 4 from J; bases not matched to a gene: 8. The CDR3 runs 16 residues. Germline loops: CDR1 SEHNR, CDR2 FQNEAQ (reference sequence). In nucleotides, the CDR3 is TGTGCCAGCAGTTCTCTCTGGACAGGGTATAATTCACCCCTCCACTTT. This encodes CASSSLWTGYNSPLHF.

This rearrangement joins TRBV11-3 to TRBJ1-6; D is ambiguous. This CDR3 has 17 residues. With 5 bases removed from V and 2 bases from J, the gap between germline ends came to 16 bases. Germline CDR1 SGHNT, CDR2 YENEEA. The CDR3 sequence: CASSPQAGLAYNSPLHF. CDR3 nucleotides: TGTGCCAGCAGCCCTCAAGCGGGGTTAGCCTATAATTCACCCCTCCACTTT.

V gene TRBV20-1 combines with J gene TRBJ2-3, with 11 nucleotides matching TRBD2. V shed 5 bases, J shed 1 base, and the junction held 8 bases outside the gene matches. This CDR3 contains 16 residues. The V gene's germline CDR1 is DFQATT and CDR2 SNEGSKA (reference sequence). CDR3: CSAPGDSGGGTDTQYF. Written as DNA, the CDR3 is TGCAGTGCTCCAGGGGATAGCGGGGGGGGCACAGATACGCAGTATTTT.

The J gene is TRBJ1-1, the V gene TRBV27, with 10 bases fitting TRBD1. Trimming cost V 6 bases and J 3 bases; bases outside gene matches: 7. The V gene's germline CDR1 is MNHEY and CDR2 SMNVEV (reference sequence). The CDR3 is 15 amino acids. CDR3 loop: CASSPWTGGYTEAFF. In DNA, the CDR3 is TGTGCCAGCAGCCCTTGGACAGGGGGTTACACTGAAGCTTTCTTT.

This chain uses TRBV7-8 with TRBJ1-2; D not certain. In germline, CDR1 is SGHVS, CDR2 FQNEAQ. This CDR3 contains 14 residues. The V gene lost 3 bases and the J gene lost 4 bases, with 12 bases spanning the gap. The CDR3 coding sequence is TGTGCCAGCAGCTTTTCCGTGGGATCCTATGGCTACACCTTC. Translating gives CASSFSVGSYGYTF.

V and J are TRBV6-2 or TRBV6-3 and TRBJ1-1; D not resolved. V shed 8 bases and J shed 0 bases, with 7 bases lying between them. The CDR3 consists of 12 residues. Germline CDR1 and CDR2: MNHEY and SVGEGT. The CDR3 sequence: CASGMLNTEAFF. As DNA, the CDR3 is TGTGCCAGCGGTATGCTGAACACTGAAGCTTTCTTT.

By share of the sample, this clonotype is medium-sized. The J gene is TRBJ1-3, the V gene TRBV6-1, with D hard to call. This CDR3 contains 14 residues. The V gene's germline CDR1 is MNHNS and CDR2 SASEGT. Trimming stripped 6 bases from V and 6 bases from J, with 15 bases between. This CDR3 reads CASRLPGEENTIYF. The CDR3 DNA sequence: TGTGCCAGCAGACTCCCCGGGGAGGAAAACACCATATATTTT.

The V call is TRBV7-6, the J call TRBJ2-1; no clear D. The CDR3 spans 13 residues. V lost 5 bases and J 8 bases, leaving 13 bases between the germline ends. The germline V gene has CDR1 SGHVS and CDR2 FNYEAQ. The CDR3 spells CASSHTYGYEQFF. CDR3 DNA sequence: TGTGCCAGCAGCCATACCTACGGGTATGAGCAGTTCTTC.

This clonotype was picked up one time. The CDR3 sequence is CATRGRTGELFF. In nucleotides, the CDR3 is TGTGCCACAAGGGGGCGGACCGGGGAGCTGTTTTTT. The chain uses TRBV24-1 and TRBJ2-2, with 7 nucleotides matching TRBD1. Germline CDR1 KGHDR, CDR2 SFDVKD. The ends lost 10 bases at V and 5 bases at J; junction bases unmatched: 3. The CDR3 length is 12 residues.

V gene TRBV15 combines with J gene TRBJ1-1; D is undetermined. The length of the CDR3 is 15 residues. Germline CDR1 LNHNV, CDR2 YYDKDF (reference sequence). Trimming shortened V by 5 bases and J by 0 bases, and 13 bases separated the two germline ends. Here the CDR3 reads CATSGSTVVNTEAFF. CDR3 nucleotides: TGTGCCACCAGCGGATCTACGGTAGTGAACACTGAAGCTTTCTTT.

The chain is built from TRBV6-2 or TRBV6-3 and TRBJ1-5, with 8 positions matching TRBD1. The trim removed 1 base at V and 1 base at J, leaving 12 bases unmatched. CDR1 and CDR2 from the germline V gene are MNHEY and SVGEGT. This CDR3 is 19 amino acids long. CDR3 nucleotides: TGTGCCAGCAGTTACTTCTTCTCCGGACAGGGAGACAGCAATCAGCCCCAGCATTTT. Amino acid sequence: CASSYFFSGQGDSNQPQHF.

This CDR3 reads CAISDRDYGYTF. The CDR3 DNA follows: TGTGCCATCAGTGACAGGGACTATGGCTACACCTTC. The chain joins TRBV10-3 to TRBJ1-2, with TRBD1 as a possible D gene (5 bases). V lost 3 bases and J lost 3, with 5 bases in between. The CDR3 extends over 12 amino acids. Per the germline V gene, CDR1 is ENHRY and CDR2 is SYGVKD.

CDR3 coding DNA: TGTGCCAGCAGCTTAGGGACAGGGAAAAGGTACAATGAGCAGTTCTTC. Its translation: CASSLGTGKRYNEQFF. V gene TRBV7-9 combines with J gene TRBJ2-1; 8 positions agree with TRBD1. Germline V gene data show CDR1 as SEHNR and CDR2 as FQNEAQ (reference sequence). Trimming removed 1 base from V and 4 bases from J; junction bases left unmatched: 6. The length of the CDR3 is 16 residues.

The J gene is TRBJ1-1, the V gene TRBV15, with a tentative D call TRBD1 (5 bases). CDR3 length: 16 residues. Germline V gene data show CDR1 as LNHNV and CDR2 as YYDKDF (reference sequence). Trimming cost V 3 bases and J 5 bases, with 19 bases left between them. In DNA, the CDR3 is TGTGCCACCAGCAGTGACCGGACGGGGGGTGGGACTGAAGCTTTCTTT. Protein product: CATSSDRTGGGTEAFF.